This TCR beta chain was recovered during a study of neoadjuvant nivolumab and ipilimumab in lung cancer. Notes on this clone: What it recognizes is unknown.

General observations from the study: Only two of four nivolumab-treated tumors gained richness and clonality by surgery. Compared with tumor-adjacent uninvolved lung, resected tumors showed greater richness and clonality.

Method: immunoSEQ multiplex PCR; TCRdb's copy keeps in-frame clones and lacks some. The table lists about 30,000 clones, nearly 85% of them singletons. CDR1 and CDR2 from the germline V gene are SGHNT and YYREEE (reference sequence). CDR3 length equals 15 residues. V trimming: 0 bases; J trimming: 5 bases; junction bases outside the gene matches: 5. Specimen: tumor tissue, collected after neoadjuvant nivolumab, alone or with ipilimumab, at or shortly before surgery. The receptor's source is an adult with non-small cell lung cancer. The V gene is TRBV5-4, the J gene TRBJ2-3, with 8 bases fitting TRBD2. The DNA of the CDR3 is TGTGCCAGCAGCTTGGCCAGCCTAGCGGGAGATACGCAGTATTTT. Residues: CASSLASLAGDTQYF.